This passage covers 5 T cell receptor beta chains from one sample sequenced in a study of blood T cell repertoires in COVID-19 (dated by TCRdb to 2020 to 2022). Library creation used the immunoSEQ multiplex PCR assay. This immuneACCESS table, as held by TCRdb, lists in-frame sequences with V and J called but not all clones. Of the missing ones, under half trace to an unresolved V gene in checked studies; the others have no known cause. This sample has 650,000 to 800,000 clones in its table, and just under 90% of those were observed once. Roughly 0.26% of the sample is held by the ten biggest clonotypes. What was sequenced was peripheral blood. The receptors here all came from a woman aged 18-35 years with acute or convalescent COVID-19.

This clone was found a few times. The chain uses TRBV9 and TRBJ2-3, with D unclear. The CDR3 is 12 residues long. V was cut by 0 bases and J by 3 bases, with 2 bases left in between. CDR1 SGDLS and CDR2 YYNGEE come from the germline V gene. This chain's CDR3 is CASSVVTDTQYF. The CDR3 DNA is TGTGCCAGCAGCGTAGTAACAGATACGCAGTATTTT.

The genes are TRBV6-2 or TRBV6-3 and TRBJ1-6; TRBD1 matches 8 bases. The CDR3 sequence is 14 residues long. The germline V gene encodes CDR1 MNHEY and CDR2 SVGEGT. Germline trimming cut 4 bases from V and 9 bases from J; bases unmatched to any gene: 5. The CDR3 protein is CASSSLQGGSPLHF. CDR3 nucleotides: TGTGCCAGCAGTTCATTACAGGGGGGTTCACCCCTCCACTTT.

The gene calls are TRBV6-5 and TRBJ1-4; no clear D gene. Germline values: CDR1 MNHEY, CDR2 SVGAGI. With 2 bases removed from V and 7 bases from J, the gap between germline ends came to 11 bases. CDR3 length equals 14 residues. The CDR3 reads CASSYGWAGEKLFF. The DNA of the CDR3 is TGTGCCAGCAGTTACGGTTGGGCGGGTGAAAAACTGTTTTTT.

This rearrangement joins TRBV7-9 to TRBJ1-3, with no clear D. The CDR3 is 14 amino acids. Germline assignment: CDR1 SEHNR and CDR2 FQNEAQ (reference sequence). Trimming left V 6 bases short and J 2 bases short, with 11 bases between. The CDR3 DNA follows: TGTGCCAGCAGAGCCGGGAGTACTGGAAACACCATATATTTT. Translation: CASRAGSTGNTIYF.

This chain joins TRBV7-6 and TRBJ1-6; 7 bases line up with TRBD1. CDR1 SGHVS and CDR2 FNYEAQ come from the germline V gene. This CDR3 is built from 14 residues. J lost 8 bases, V lost 3 bases, and 4 bases had no gene match. The CDR3 DNA follows: TGTGCCAGCAGCTTTAGGGGGCCGGATTCACCCCTCCACTTT. This gives the protein CASSFRGPDSPLHF. The full variable domain, rest sourced from reference TRBV7-6 and TRBJ1-6, is GAGVSQSPRYKVTKRGQDVALRCDPISGHVSLYWYRQALGQGPEFLTYFNYEAQQDKSGLPNDRFSAERPEGSISTLTIQRTEQRDSAMYRCASSFRGPDSPLHFGNGTRLTVT.